Below are 25 T cell receptor beta chains sequenced from a single sample in a study of Graves' ophthalmopathy and Graves' hyperthyroidism. As the template, RNA transcripts were used to amplify TCR beta CDR3 regions. Investigators did first-round RT-PCR with HTBI primers, then second-round multiplex PCR. MiXCR was run by TCRdb on the multiplex PCR reads, yielding one entry per CDR3 protein. The data contain 200,000 to 300,000 distinct CDR3 sequences, around 42% of them singletons. The sequencing input was peripheral blood. The receptor set was obtained from an adult man with Graves' ophthalmopathy.

The V call is TRBV6-5, the J call TRBJ2-7; D perhaps matches TRBD1 (6 bases). V lost 6 bases, J lost 7 bases, and 13 bases lay in between. The CDR3 is 12 amino acids. CDR1 is MNHEY, CDR2 SVGAGI, per germline. CDR3 sequence: CASRVTGNEQYF. CDR3 coding DNA: TGTGCCAGCAGGGTTACAGGGAATGAGCAGTACTTC.

The chain couples TRBV12-3 or TRBV12-4 to TRBJ1-2, with D maybe TRBD1 (6 bases). Trimming took off 5 bases at V and 8 bases at J, with 15 bases between the two ends. This CDR3 has 13 residues. The CDR3 sequence: CASSVGGRGGYTF. The CDR3 DNA reads as TGTGCCAGCAGTGTAGGGGGTCGGGGGGGCTACACCTTC.

The genes are TRBV19 and TRBJ1-1; D remains unclear. Trimming left V 1 base short and J 4 bases short, with 10 bases between. The CDR3 consists of 14 residues. CDR1 is LNHDA and CDR2 is SQIVND in the germline V gene (reference sequence). CDR3 sequence: CASSIVDGGTEAFF. CDR3 DNA sequence: TGTGCCAGTAGTATAGTCGACGGCGGCACTGAAGCTTTCTTT.

This clonotype was detected only a few times. A single base separates this from a much larger clone, so it may be a read error. The chain links TRBV29-1 to TRBJ2-2, with 8 nucleotides matching TRBD2. CDR3 length: 13 amino acids. J was trimmed by 5 bases and V by 4 bases; bases with no gene match: 3. The germline gives CDR1 SQVTM, CDR2 ANQGSEA. CDR3 in DNA: TGCAGCGTTGGGACTAGCAGTACCGGGGAGCTGTTTTTT. Translated: CSVGTSSTGELFF.

The chain employs TRBV24-1 and TRBJ2-5; D is unresolved. Trimming took 0 bases from V and 1 from J, leaving 5 bases between them. Germline assignment: CDR1 KGHDR and CDR2 SFDVKD. The CDR3 runs to 14 residues. CDR3 nucleotides: TGTGCCACCAGTGATTTGGGCAGCCAAGAGACCCAGTACTTC. Its translation: CATSDLGSQETQYF.

The chain has TRBV2 and TRBJ2-5; D tentatively fits TRBD1 or TRBD2 (6 bases each). The CDR3 is made up of 15 amino acids. Trimming removed 5 bases from V and 4 bases from J, with 17 bases in between. Germline CDR1 SNHLY, CDR2 FYNNEI. CDR3 region: CASSYSGRGGETQYF. The CDR3 DNA reads as TGTGCCAGCAGTTACTCCGGCAGGGGAGGAGAGACCCAGTACTTC.

The CDR3 loop is CSVESLGLAGDTDTQYF. CDR3 bases: TGCAGCGTTGAAAGCCTGGGACTAGCGGGGGACACAGATACGCAGTATTTT. The chain couples TRBV29-1 to TRBJ2-3; 14 bases fit TRBD2. J was trimmed by 2 bases and V by 2 bases; bases with no gene match: 6. Germline V gene sequence: CDR1 SQVTM, CDR2 ANQGSEA. The CDR3 is 17 residues long.

The rearrangement links TRBV5-4 to TRBJ1-1; D is possibly TRBD1 (6 bases). The length of the CDR3 is 15 residues. The ends were cut back, 4 bases at V and 3 bases at J, with 16 bases in the middle. In germline, CDR1 is SGHNT, CDR2 YYREEE (reference sequence). CDR3 nucleotide sequence: TGTGCCAGCAGCCCAGTCCTTTCAGGGGACACTGAAGCTTTCTTT. It encodes CASSPVLSGDTEAFF.

The genes are TRBV20-1 and TRBJ2-7; the D gene is possibly TRBD1 (6 bases). The germline CDR1 and CDR2 sequences are DFQATT and SNEGSKA (reference sequence). V was cut by 5 bases and J by 1 base, with 21 bases left in between. This CDR3 region has 16 residues. The CDR3 coding sequence is TGCAGTGCTGAGAGTGTCACAGGGAGCCTATCCTACGAGCAGTACTTC. Translated, it gives CSAESVTGSLSYEQYF.

This clonotype was detected only a few times. The chain carries TRBV5-4 and TRBJ1-1; the match to TRBD1 covers 9 bases. V gave up 5 bases and J gave up 3 bases; unmatched junction bases: 8. The germline V gene encodes CDR1 SGHNT and CDR2 YYREEE (reference sequence). CDR3 length: 15 amino acids. The CDR3 bases are TGTGCCAGCAGTACGGGGGGACAGGGCTACACTGAAGCTTTCTTT. Amino acid sequence: CASSTGGQGYTEAFF.

This clonotype was seen ten or more times. V usage is TRBV7-3 and J usage is TRBJ1-1; possibly TRBD1 for D (5 bases). V lost 3 bases and J lost 4, with 12 bases in between. Looked up from germline, CDR1 is SGHTA and CDR2 is FQGTGA. This CDR3 comprises 14 residues. In DNA, the CDR3 is TGTGCCAGCAGCTTGAGGGGCCCCGCCACTGAAGCTTTCTTT. Protein product: CASSLRGPATEAFF.

This clonotype has more than one count but fewer than ten. The chain is built from TRBV10-3 and TRBJ2-2; TRBD2 aligns across 9 bases. V lost 2 bases to trimming and J lost 4 bases; unmatched junction nucleotides: 2. The CDR3 sequence is 15 residues long. Germline CDR1 ENHRY, CDR2 SYGVKD. The CDR3 sequence is CAISEGTSSTGELFF. As DNA, the CDR3 is TGTGCCATCAGTGAGGGGACTAGCTCCACCGGGGAGCTGTTTTTT.

This clonotype turned up a few times. The chain employs TRBV2 and TRBJ1-3; TRBD1 is a possible D gene (5 bases). V shed 3 bases and J shed 0 bases, with 9 bases lying between them. CDR1 is SNHLY and CDR2 is FYNNEI in the germline V gene. This CDR3 comprises 15 residues. The CDR3 spells CASSEDTYSGNTIYF. CDR3 nucleotide sequence: TGTGCCAGCAGTGAGGACACCTACTCTGGAAACACCATATATTTT. Complete variable domain (other parts from reference TRBV2 and TRBJ1-3): EPEVTQTPSHQVTQMGQEVILRCVPISNHLYFYWYRQILGQKVEFLVSFYNNEISEKSEIFDDQFSVERPDGSNFTLKIRSTKLEDSAMYFCASSEDTYSGNTIYFGEGSWLTVV.

About this clonotype itself: Sequence at one end of the junction differs from germline and may be a read error. This sequence joins TRBV10-2 and TRBJ1-5; the match to TRBD1 covers 11 bases. This CDR3 has 20 amino acids. Germline V gene data show CDR1 as WSHSY and CDR2 as SAAADI. CDR3 amino acids: CASSELRGGTGGSSNQPQHF. CDR3 in DNA: TGTGCCAGCAGTGAACTGAGGGGAGGGACAGGGGGGTCGAGCAATCAGCCCCAGCATTTT.

This clonotype was counted only a few times. The chain carries TRBV5-1 and TRBJ2-7; 12 bases are shared with TRBD1. V trimming: 4 bases; J trimming: 2 bases; junction bases outside the gene matches: 10. Germline V lookup: CDR1 SGHRS, CDR2 YFSETQ. This CDR3 is 17 amino acids long. The CDR3, as DNA: TGCGCCAGCAGCCCAGCAATGGGACAGGGGGCCGCCTACGAGCAGTACTTC. Amino acid sequence: CASSPAMGQGAAYEQYF.

This sequence joins TRBV10-3 and TRBJ2-7; the match to TRBD2 covers 14 bases. The CDR3 extends over 17 amino acids. The V and J ends lost 10 bases and 1 base, in that order; junction bases with no gene match: 12. The germline gives CDR1 ENHRY, CDR2 SYGVKD. In DNA, the CDR3 is TGTGCCACCCAGCCCCCGGGACTAGCGGGAGAGTCCTACGAGCAGTACTTC. This encodes CATQPPGLAGESYEQYF.

The V gene is TRBV24-1, the J gene TRBJ1-1; no clear D gene. Trimming removed 7 bases from V and 2 bases from J, with 10 bases in between. CDR3 length: 13 residues. CDR1 is KGHDR, CDR2 SFDVKD, per germline. The CDR3 region has the DNA TGTGCCACCAGCGACATACCAAACACTGAAGCTTTCTTT. Protein sequence: CATSDIPNTEAFF.

V gene TRBV12-3 or TRBV12-4 combines with J gene TRBJ2-7; TRBD2 matches at 10 bases. The CDR3 runs 14 residues. Trimming removed 6 bases from V and 0 bases from J; junction bases left unmatched: 2. The CDR3, as DNA: TGTGCCAGCAGGAGCGGGAGGGTCTCCTACGAGCAGTACTTC. Its protein product is CASRSGRVSYEQYF.

This clonotype turned up a few times. A junction boundary mismatches the germline segment, possibly from a read error. The J gene is TRBJ2-7, the V gene TRBV24-1, with 11 positions matching TRBD2. CDR3 length: 16 amino acids. The V gene's germline CDR1 is KGHDR and CDR2 SFDVKD. The CDR3 nucleotides are TGTGCCAGCAGTCCATCGCCTAGCGGGAGGAGTTACGAGCAGTACTTC. It translates to CASSPSPSGRSYEQYF.

V gene TRBV20-1 combines with J gene TRBJ2-7; D may be TRBD1 or TRBD2 (5 bases each). The V end lost 2 bases, the J end lost 3 bases, and 11 bases lay between the germline ends. The CDR3 consists of 13 residues. CDR1 and CDR2 (germline): DFQATT, SNEGSKA (reference sequence). This CDR3 reads CSARPGRSYEQYF. In DNA, the CDR3 is TGCAGTGCTAGACCGGGACGGAGCTACGAGCAGTACTTC.

The chain joins TRBV5-1 to TRBJ1-3, with D perhaps TRBD1 (5 bases). The germline V gene encodes CDR1 SGHRS and CDR2 YFSETQ. Trimming stripped 6 bases from V and 4 bases from J, with 11 bases between. The CDR3 loop spans 13 amino acids. CDR3 DNA: TGCGCCAGCAACCGGGGGGAAGGAAACACCATATATTTT. Its protein is CASNRGEGNTIYF.

This chain links TRBV20-1 with TRBJ2-7, with a possible D match to TRBD2 (7 bases). The V end was cut by 3 bases, the J end by 2 bases, with 11 bases between. The CDR3 runs to 13 residues. Germline V gene data show CDR1 as DFQATT and CDR2 as SNEGSKA (reference sequence). CDR3 amino acids: CSASSGGPYEQYF. The CDR3 nucleotides read TGCAGTGCTAGTTCGGGGGGCCCCTACGAGCAGTACTTC.

This chain connects TRBV7-3 to TRBJ2-2, with a tentative D call TRBD2 (5 bases). Between the trimmed V and J ends, which lost 0 bases and 9 bases, there was a span of 11 bases. This CDR3 is 14 amino acids long. Germline lookup yields CDR1 SGHTA and CDR2 FQGTGA. The CDR3 DNA is TGTGCCAGCAGCTTAACGCGGGCTCGGCGGGAGCTGTTTTTT. Its translation is CASSLTRARRELFF.

This clonotype was seen at least ten times. The chain carries TRBV29-1 and TRBJ1-2; 7 bases are shared with TRBD1. Trimming cost V 0 bases and J 6 bases; bases outside gene matches: 7. CDR1 is SQVTM and CDR2 is ANQGSEA in the germline V gene. CDR3 length: 14 amino acids. The CDR3 nucleotides read TGCAGCGTTGAAGAACCGACAGGGAGGGATGGCTACACCTTC. Protein: CSVEEPTGRDGYTF.

The V gene is TRBV10-1, the J gene TRBJ2-7; TRBD1 is a possible D gene (6 bases). V gave up 8 bases and J gave up 2 bases, with 13 bases separating them. Germline assignment: CDR1 WNHNN and CDR2 SYGVQD (reference sequence). The CDR3 contains 13 residues. The CDR3 spells CASAPAGAYEQYF. The CDR3 DNA reads as TGCGCCAGCGCTCCGGCAGGGGCCTACGAGCAGTACTTC.